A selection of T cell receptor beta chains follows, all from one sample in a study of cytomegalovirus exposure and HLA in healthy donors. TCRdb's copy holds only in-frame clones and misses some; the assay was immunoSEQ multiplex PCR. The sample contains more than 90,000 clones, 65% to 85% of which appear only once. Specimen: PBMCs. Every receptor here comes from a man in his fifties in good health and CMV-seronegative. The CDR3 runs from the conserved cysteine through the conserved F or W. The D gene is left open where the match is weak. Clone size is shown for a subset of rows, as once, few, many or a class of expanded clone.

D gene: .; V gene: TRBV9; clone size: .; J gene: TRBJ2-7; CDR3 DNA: TGTGCCAGCAGCGTAACAGACAGCTACGAGCAGTACTTC; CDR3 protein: CASSVTDSYEQYF
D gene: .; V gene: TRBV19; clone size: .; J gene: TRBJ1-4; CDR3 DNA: TGTGCCAGTTTCAGAACAGGGATTAATGAAAAACTGTTTTTT; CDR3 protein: CASFRTGINEKLFF
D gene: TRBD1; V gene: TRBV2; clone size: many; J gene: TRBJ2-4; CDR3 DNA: TGTGCCAGCAGTAAGGACAGGGGGTCTGACATTCAGTACTTC; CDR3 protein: CASSKDRGSDIQYF
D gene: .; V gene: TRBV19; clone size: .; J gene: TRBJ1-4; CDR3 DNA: TGTGCCAGTACGGACAGATTTAATGAAAAACTGTTTTTT; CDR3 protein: CASTDRFNEKLFF
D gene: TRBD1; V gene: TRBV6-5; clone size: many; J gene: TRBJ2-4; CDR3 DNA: TGTGCCAGCAGTCGTGGGACAGGGGGAAACATTCAGTACTTC; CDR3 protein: CASSRGTGGNIQYF
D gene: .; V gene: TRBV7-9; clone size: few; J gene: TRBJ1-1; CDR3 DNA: TGTGCCAGCAGCCCCCCCTGGAACACTGAAGCTTTCTTT; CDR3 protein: CASSPPWNTEAFF
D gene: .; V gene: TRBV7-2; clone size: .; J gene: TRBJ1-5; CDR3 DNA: TGTGCCAGCAGCTCTACCCTTTTGGGGCTGAGCAATCAGCCCCAGCATTTT; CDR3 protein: CASSSTLLGLSNQPQHF
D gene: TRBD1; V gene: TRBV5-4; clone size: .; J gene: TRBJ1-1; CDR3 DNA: TGTGCCAGCACTAAACCGGGACAGGACAGGGACACTGAAGCTTTCTTT; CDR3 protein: CASTKPGQDRDTEAFF
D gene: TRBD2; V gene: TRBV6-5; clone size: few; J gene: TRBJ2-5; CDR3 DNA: TGTGCCAGCAGCCGGACGGTAGCGGGAGGGACCCAGTACTTC; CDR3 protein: CASSRTVAGGTQYF
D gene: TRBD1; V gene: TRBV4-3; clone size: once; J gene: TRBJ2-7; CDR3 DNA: TGCGCCAGCAGCTCAAGGACAGGGGGGTCCTACGAGCAGTACTTC; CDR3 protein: CASSSRTGGSYEQYF